Listed below are T cell receptor beta chains from one sample, sequenced in a study of cytomegalovirus exposure and HLA in healthy donors. Clones were read by immunoSEQ multiplex PCR, and TCRdb kept only the in-frame ones, dropping some. Here the sample spans 180,000 or so clones, more than 75% being singletons. The sequenced sample was PBMCs. The receptors shown here come from a woman in her 30s in good health and CMV-seropositive. CDR3s include the opening cysteine and the closing phenylalanine or tryptophan. A D gene is named only where the DNA matches it firmly. For some rows the clone size is stated as once, few or many, or as a class when expanded; others skip it.

TRBV7-3	-	-	TRBJ2-7	TGTGCCAGCAGCCTGGACATGCACAACGAGCAGTACTTC	CASSLDMHNEQYF
TRBV29-1	-	-	TRBJ2-7	TGCAGCGTTGGACACTCCTACGAGCAGTACTTC	CSVGHSYEQYF
TRBV4-3	-	-	TRBJ2-3	TGCGCCAGCAGCCAAGACAGGGGAGGCACAGATACGCAGTATTTT	CASSQDRGGTDTQYF
TRBV19	-	TRBD1	TRBJ2-7	TGTGCCAGTAGTATCACAGGGGCCCCCTACGAGCAGTACTTC	CASSITGAPYEQYF
TRBV7-2	few	-	TRBJ1-6	TGTGCCAGCAGCTTAGCGTTTCCGGATTCACCCCTCCACTTT	CASSLAFPDSPLHF
TRBV18	-	TRBD2	TRBJ2-3	TGTGCCAGCTCACTACGTTGGAGCGGGGGCGCAGATACGCAGTATTTT	CASSLRWSGGADTQYF
TRBV5-1	-	TRBD1	TRBJ2-7	TGCGCCAGCAGCCGACAGGGCTCAACGTACGAGCAGTACTTC	CASSRQGSTYEQYF
TRBV4-1	-	-	TRBJ1-4	TGCGCCAGCAGCCAAGGGACAGTTGCAACTAATGAAAAACTGTTTTTT	CASSQGTVATNEKLFF
TRBV5-4	few	TRBD2	TRBJ2-1	TGTGCCAGCAGCCCCCTTAGCGGGGGGAGCTCCTACAATGAGCAGTTCTTC	CASSPLSGGSSYNEQFF
TRBV7-8	-	TRBD1	TRBJ1-4	TGTGCCAGCAGCTTGCCCGGACAGGCCACATCCGATGAAAAACTGTTTTTT	CASSLPGQATSDEKLFF
TRBV5-1	-	-	TRBJ1-1	TGCGCCAGCAGCTTGGCCCGACTGGACGACTGGAGGGTGAACACTGAAGCTTTCTTT	CASSLARLDDWRVNTEAFF
TRBV5-6	once	-	TRBJ1-5	TGTGCCAGCAGCTTGCAACAGAACAATCAGCCCCAGCATTTT	CASSLQQNNQPQHF
TRBV13	-	TRBD1	TRBJ2-1	TGTGCCAGCAGTTCGGACAGGGCTAGGCAGTTCTTC	CASSSDRARQFF
TRBV5-1	-	TRBD1	TRBJ1-4	TGCGCCAGCAGCTTCGGGGACAGGGTTTCTAATGAAAAACTGTTTTTT	CASSFGDRVSNEKLFF
TRBV5-5	-	-	TRBJ2-6	TGTGCCAGCAGCTTGGCCCCCGGGTCTGGGGCCAACGTCCTGACTTTC	CASSLAPGSGANVLTF
TRBV14	-	TRBD2	TRBJ2-1	TGTGCCAGCAGCCACCTTACTAGCGGGGGGGCCGGTGAGCAGTTCTTC	CASSHLTSGGAGEQFF
TRBV16	-	-	TRBJ2-6	TGTGCCAGCAGCCAAGCGGGGGGGGCCAACGTCCTGACTTTC	CASSQAGGANVLTF
TRBV4-1	-	TRBD2	TRBJ2-7	TGCGCCAGCAGCCAAAGGGTAGCGGGGGGGCCGGGGGAGCAGTACTTC	CASSQRVAGGPGEQYF
TRBV10-1	-	-	TRBJ2-7	TGCGCCAGCAGTGAGACTCTCTACGAGCAGTACTTC	CASSETLYEQYF
TRBV10-1	once	-	TRBJ2-7	TGCGCCAGCAGTGATGGAGGGACGGCCCCCTACGAGCAGTACTTC	CASSDGGTAPYEQYF
TRBV7-8	-	TRBD1	TRBJ1-4	TGTGCCAGCAGCTTACACAGGGGAACCCATTCTCTTAATGAAAAACTGTTTTTT	CASSLHRGTHSLNEKLFF
TRBV9	-	-	TRBJ1-3	TGTGCCAGCAGCCCTGACAGTGTCACCATATATTTT	CASSPDSVTIYF
TRBV11-3	-	-	TRBJ2-6	TGTGCCAGCAGCTTGGGCCAGGTCAACGTCCTGACTTTC	CASSLGQVNVLTF
TRBV6-1	-	-	TRBJ2-1	TGTGCCAGCAGTGAAGAGGGGGGGGCGGTCAATGAGCAGTTCTTC	CASSEEGGAVNEQFF
TRBV10-1	-	-	TRBJ2-3	TGCGCCAGCAGTGAGTCTCCCAGATTCACAGATACGCAGTATTTT	CASSESPRFTDTQYF
TRBV27	-	TRBD2	TRBJ2-7	TGTGCCAGCGGCGAACTAGCGTCTAACGAGCAGTACTTC	CASGELASNEQYF
TRBV7-9	-	-	TRBJ2-7	TGTGCCAGCAGCGGGGGGACCTACGAGCAGTACTTC	CASSGGTYEQYF
TRBV7-3	-	-	TRBJ2-1	TGTGCCAGCAGCTTAACGGGGCAGGGGGGCTACAATGAGCAGTTCTTC	CASSLTGQGGYNEQFF
TRBV6-6	-	TRBD1	TRBJ1-4	TGTGCCAGCAGACCGGACAGGGTTGGAGAAAAACTGTTTTTT	CASRPDRVGEKLFF
TRBV27	-	TRBD1	TRBJ2-6	TGTGCCAGCAGTTTTCGACAGGGTCGTGGGGCCAACGTCCTGACTTTC	CASSFRQGRGANVLTF
TRBV6-5	-	TRBD1	TRBJ2-3	TGTGCCAGCAGACACAGGGGGCTGAGCACAGATACGCAGTATTTT	CASRHRGLSTDTQYF
TRBV27	few	TRBD2	TRBJ2-1	TGTGCCAGCAGTTTCCAGCGGGGGTTTTACAATGAGCAGTTCTTC	CASSFQRGFYNEQFF
TRBV7-2	-	-	TRBJ1-2	TGTGCCAGCAGCCGACAGGCCCTTTATGGCTACACCTTC	CASSRQALYGYTF
TRBV19	once	-	TRBJ1-2	TGTGCCAGTAGTGAGTTGAACTATGGCTACACCTTC	CASSELNYGYTF
TRBV18	-	TRBD1	TRBJ2-1	TGTGCCAGCTCACCACTCGGACCCGGGACAGGGGGTTACAATGAGCAGTTCTTC	CASSPLGPGTGGYNEQFF
TRBV9	-	-	TRBJ1-2	TGTGCCAGCAGCGGGGCGGGAATTAACTATGGCTACACCTTC	CASSGAGINYGYTF
TRBV7-2	few	TRBD1	TRBJ1-2	TGTGCCAGCAGCTTATTGGGTCTAAGGGACAGGGCAGACTATGGCTACACCTTC	CASSLLGLRDRADYGYTF
TRBV28	-	TRBD1	TRBJ2-1	TGTGCCAGCAGTCCGGGACAGAATGTCAATGAGCAGTTCTTC	CASSPGQNVNEQFF
TRBV5-1	-	TRBD1	TRBJ1-2	TGCGCCAGCAGCGTGGGACAGGGAGGTGGCTACACCTTC	CASSVGQGGGYTF
TRBV6-5	-	-	TRBJ2-6	TGTGCCAGCAGTTATGGGGGGGGCGATGGGGCCAACGGCCTGACTTTC	CASSYGGGDGANGLTF
TRBV7-6	-	-	TRBJ2-1	TGTGCCAGCAGCTTGTTTAAACGGGGGAATGAGCAGTTCTTC	CASSLFKRGNEQFF